The clone carrying this T cell receptor (beta chain) is a singleton in its sample. These data originate in a study of shared clonotypes between healthy human individuals. Repertoires were generated with immunoSEQ multiplex PCR, while TCRdb's copy carries only in-frame clones and drops some. The sample comprises around 450,000 clones, roughly 77% of which are singletons, and around 13% rests with the top ten. This receptor was taken from a woman aged 40 to 50 in good health. Some clones in this sample may be carry-over from other donors' samples. The source material was PBMCs.

The CDR3 DNA is TGTGCCAGCAGCTTAAACGGAGTCCCGGAGACCCAGTACTTC. It encodes CASSLNGVPETQYF. The gene calls are TRBV5-6 and TRBJ2-5; D gene unclear. From germline, CDR1 is SGHDT and CDR2 YYEEEE. This CDR3 is 14 amino acids long. V lost 2 bases to trimming and J lost 5 bases, with 13 bases between them. The variable domain in full, completed from reference TRBV5-6 and TRBJ2-5, reads DAGVTQSPTHLIKTRGQQVTLRCSPKSGHDTVSWYQQALGQGPQFIFQYYEEEERQRGNFPDRFSGHQFPNYSSELNVNALLLGDSALYLCASSLNGVPETQYFGPGTRLLVL.